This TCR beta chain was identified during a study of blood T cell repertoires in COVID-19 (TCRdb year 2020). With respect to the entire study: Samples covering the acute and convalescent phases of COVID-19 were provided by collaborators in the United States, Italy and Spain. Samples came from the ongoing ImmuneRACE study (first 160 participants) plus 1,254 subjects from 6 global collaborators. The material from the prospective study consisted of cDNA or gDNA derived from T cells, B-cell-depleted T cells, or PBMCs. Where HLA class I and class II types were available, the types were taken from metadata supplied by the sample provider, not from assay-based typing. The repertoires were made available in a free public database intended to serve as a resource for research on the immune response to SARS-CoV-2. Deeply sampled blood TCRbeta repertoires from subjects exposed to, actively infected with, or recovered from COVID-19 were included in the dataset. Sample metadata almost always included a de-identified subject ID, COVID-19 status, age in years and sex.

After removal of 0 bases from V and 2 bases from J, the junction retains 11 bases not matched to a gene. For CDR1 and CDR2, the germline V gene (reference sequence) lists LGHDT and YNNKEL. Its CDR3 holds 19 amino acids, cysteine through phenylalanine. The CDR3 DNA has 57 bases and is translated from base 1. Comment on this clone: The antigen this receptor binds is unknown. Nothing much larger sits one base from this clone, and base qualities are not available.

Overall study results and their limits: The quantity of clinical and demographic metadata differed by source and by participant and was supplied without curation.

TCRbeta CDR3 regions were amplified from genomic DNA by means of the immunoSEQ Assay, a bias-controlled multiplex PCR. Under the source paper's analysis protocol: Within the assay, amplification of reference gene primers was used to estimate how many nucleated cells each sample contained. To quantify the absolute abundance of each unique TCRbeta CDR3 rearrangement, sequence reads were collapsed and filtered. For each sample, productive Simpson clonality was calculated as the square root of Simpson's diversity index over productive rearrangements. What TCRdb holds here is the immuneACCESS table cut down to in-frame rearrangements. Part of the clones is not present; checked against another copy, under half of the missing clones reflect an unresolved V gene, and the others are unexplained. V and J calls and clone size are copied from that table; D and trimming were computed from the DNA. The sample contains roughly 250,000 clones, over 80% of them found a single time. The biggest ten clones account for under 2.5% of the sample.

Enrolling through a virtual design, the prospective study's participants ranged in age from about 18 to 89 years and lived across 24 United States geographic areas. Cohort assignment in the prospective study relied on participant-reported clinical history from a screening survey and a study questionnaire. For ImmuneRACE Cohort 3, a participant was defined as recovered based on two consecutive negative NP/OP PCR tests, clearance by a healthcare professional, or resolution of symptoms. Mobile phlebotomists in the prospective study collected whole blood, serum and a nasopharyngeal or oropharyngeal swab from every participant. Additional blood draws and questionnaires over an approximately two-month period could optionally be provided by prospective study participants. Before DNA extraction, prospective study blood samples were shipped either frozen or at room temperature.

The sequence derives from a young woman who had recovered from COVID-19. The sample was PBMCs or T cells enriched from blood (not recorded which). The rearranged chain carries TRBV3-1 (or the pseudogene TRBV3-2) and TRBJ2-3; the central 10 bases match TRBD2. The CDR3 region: CASSQDFLASGGNTDTQYF. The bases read TGTGCCAGCAGCCAAGACTTCCTGGCTAGCGGGGGAAACACAGATACGCAGTATTTT.